Presented here are 18 T cell receptor beta chains from one specimen sequenced in a study of beta chain features in type 1 diabetes. The investigators reverse transcribed all of the isolated RNA, so they sequenced expressed TCRB transcripts. The data were produced by immunoSEQ multiplex PCR, yet TCRdb's version contains in-frame clones alone and is incomplete. The sample shows around 430,000 clones, roughly 30% of them seen only once. Sequencing was carried out using naive CD4+ T cells from blood. The receptor set was obtained from a man between 18 and 35 years old in good health.

This clone was counted a few times. This sequence joins TRBV5-4 and TRBJ2-4; D might be TRBD2 (5 bases). The CDR3 spans 15 residues. V was clipped by 0 bases and J by 0 bases, with 7 bases between them. Per the germline V gene, CDR1 is SGHNT and CDR2 is YYREEE (reference sequence). CDR3 sequence: CASSLGGIAKNIQYF. CDR3 in DNA: TGTGCCAGCAGCTTGGGAGGGATAGCCAAAAACATTCAGTACTTC.

The J gene is TRBJ1-5, the V gene TRBV10-3; TRBD1 agrees at 12 bases. Per germline, CDR1 ENHRY and CDR2 SYGVKD. V lost 2 bases to trimming and J lost 7 bases; unmatched junction nucleotides: 3. The CDR3 runs 15 residues. This chain's CDR3 is CAISEGGQGAQPQHF. DNA for the CDR3: TGTGCCATCAGTGAGGGGGGACAGGGGGCCCAGCCCCAGCATTTT.

J is TRBJ1-2 and V is TRBV28; D is unclear. The V gene's germline CDR1 is MDHEN and CDR2 SYDVKM. The V end was cut by 4 bases, the J end by 4 bases, with 7 bases between. The CDR3 contains 12 residues. As DNA, the CDR3 is TGTGCCAGCAGTTCCCGGGGCTATGGCTACACCTTC. This gives the protein CASSSRGYGYTF.

The V call is TRBV29-1, the J call TRBJ2-1; D is undetermined. The CDR3 is 16 residues long. Germline V gene lookup returns CDR1 SQVTM and CDR2 ANQGSEA. With 1 base removed from V and 4 bases from J, the gap between germline ends came to 17 bases. CDR3 sequence: CSVEVIHRAIYNEQFF. Here the CDR3 DNA reads TGCAGCGTTGAAGTAATCCACCGCGCCATTTACAATGAGCAGTTCTTC.

The sample holds a few counts of this clone. The chain joins TRBV4-1 to TRBJ1-2, with D possibly TRBD1 on 5 matching bases. The CDR3 runs to 14 residues. V lost 3 bases and J 6 bases, leaving 14 bases between the germline ends. Germline V CDR1 and CDR2: MGHRA, YSYEKL. In nucleotides, the CDR3 is TGCGCCAGCAGCCACACAGGTGGACGGGATGGCTACACCTTC. It codes for CASSHTGGRDGYTF.

The J gene is TRBJ1-1, the V gene TRBV29-1; weak D call: TRBD1 (5 bases). This CDR3 is 15 amino acids long. Germline loops: CDR1 SQVTM, CDR2 ANQGSEA. V lost 3 bases, J lost 0 bases, and 14 bases lay in between. The DNA of the CDR3 is TGCAGCGTTGATCGGTACAGGTTAATGAACACTGAAGCTTTCTTT. Protein: CSVDRYRLMNTEAFF.

V is TRBV5-4 and J is TRBJ1-1; 8 positions agree with TRBD1. The germline CDR1 and CDR2 sequences are SGHNT and YYREEE (reference sequence). V was clipped by 6 bases and J by 5 bases; unmatched bases: 6. This CDR3 is 13 amino acids long. CDR3 in DNA: TGTGCCAGCACTAGACAGGGGAGAACTGAAGCTTTCTTT. This encodes CASTRQGRTEAFF. Full variable domain (remainder filled in from reference TRBV5-4 and TRBJ1-1): ETGVTQSPTHLIKTRGQQVTLRCSSQSGHNTVSWYQQALGQGPQFIFQYYREEENGRGNFPPRFSGLQFPNYSSELNVNALELDDSALYLCASTRQGRTEAFFGQGTRLTVV.

This clone turned up a few times. The chain employs TRBV9 and TRBJ1-3, with no clear D. Germline lookup yields CDR1 SGDLS and CDR2 YYNGEE. The CDR3 length is 16 residues. V shed 3 bases and J shed 0 bases, with 13 bases lying between them. The CDR3 sequence: CASSAGAHISGNTIYF. CDR3 bases: TGTGCCAGCAGCGCCGGAGCTCATATCTCTGGAAACACCATATATTTT.

The chain links TRBV2 to TRBJ2-1, with D tentatively TRBD2 (6 bases). Deletions cut 8 bases from V and 0 bases from J, with 8 bases between. Germline V gene lookup returns CDR1 SNHLY and CDR2 FYNNEI. The CDR3 loop spans 13 amino acids. DNA for the CDR3: TGTGCCAGCCGGGACTTCTCCTACAATGAGCAGTTCTTC. Protein sequence: CASRDFSYNEQFF.

The V gene is TRBV9, the J gene TRBJ2-3; 7 nucleotides match TRBD2. V shed 0 bases, J shed 1 base, and the junction held 5 bases outside the gene matches. Germline loops: CDR1 SGDLS, CDR2 YYNGEE. There are 16 residues in the CDR3. CDR3 bases: TGTGCCAGCAGCGTAGATCCTAGCGGCGGCACAGATACGCAGTATTTT. It translates to CASSVDPSGGTDTQYF.

This rearrangement joins TRBV6-5 to TRBJ2-7, with 7 bases that match TRBD1. Looked up from germline, CDR1 is MNHEY and CDR2 is SVGAGI. With V trimmed by 8 bases and J by 2 bases, 6 bases remained unmatched. There are 13 residues in the CDR3. The DNA of the CDR3 is TGTGCCAGCTCCGTCGGACAGGCCTACGAGCAGTACTTC. Translated: CASSVGQAYEQYF.

The chain has TRBV5-1 and TRBJ2-1; no firm D call. V dropped 5 bases and J dropped 2 bases, with 14 bases sitting between them. This CDR3 contains 15 residues. The germline V gene encodes CDR1 SGHRS and CDR2 YFSETQ. This CDR3 is CASSYTDTTYNEQFF. DNA for the CDR3: TGCGCCAGCAGTTACACTGACACAACCTACAATGAGCAGTTCTTC. Variable domain in full (rest from reference TRBV5-1 and TRBJ2-1): KAGVTQTPRYLIKTRGQQVTLSCSPISGHRSVSWYQQTPGQGLQFLFEYFSETQRNKGNFPGRFSGRQFSNSRSEMNVSTLELGDSALYLCASSYTDTTYNEQFFGPGTRLTVL.

The rearrangement uses TRBV5-6 and TRBJ2-2, with no clear D. The germline CDR1 and CDR2 sequences are SGHDT and YYEEEE. The CDR3 runs 12 residues. V was pared by 7 bases and J by 3 bases, with 7 bases between. DNA for the CDR3: TGTGCCAGCTCTGGGGACACCGGGGAGCTGTTTTTT. As protein: CASSGDTGELFF.

The chain carries TRBV5-1 and TRBJ2-1, with 8 bases aligning to TRBD2. The germline CDR1 and CDR2 sequences are SGHRS and YFSETQ. Unmatched junction bases numbered 8, after V lost 3 bases and J lost 6 bases. CDR3 length: 15 residues. This CDR3 is CASSSVGGTSNEQFF. The CDR3 nucleotides read TGCGCCAGCAGCTCCGTGGGGGGGACTAGCAATGAGCAGTTCTTC.

The chain uses TRBV5-1 and TRBJ2-3; D is unclear. The CDR3 extends over 15 amino acids. V gave up 2 bases and J gave up 1 base, with 11 bases separating them. CDR1 is SGHRS, CDR2 YFSETQ, per germline. CDR3: CASSFVPLGTDTQYF. For the CDR3, the DNA is TGCGCCAGCAGCTTTGTGCCGTTGGGCACAGATACGCAGTATTTT.

The table lists this clone with a few counts. This chain joins TRBV4-2 and TRBJ2-4; 9 bases match TRBD1. The CDR3 extends over 18 amino acids. V lost 3 bases, J lost 1 base, and 10 bases stayed unmatched. The germline CDR1 and CDR2 sequences are LGHNA and YNFKEQ. In DNA, the CDR3 is TGTGCCAGCAGCCACGTCCCTGGGGGGACAGGGGCCAAAAACATTCAGTACTTC. It codes for CASSHVPGGTGAKNIQYF.

There are a few counts of this clone. V gene TRBV4-2 combines with J gene TRBJ2-5; TRBD1 agrees at 9 bases. CDR3 length: 16 amino acids. J gave up 4 bases and V 4 bases, and 10 bases lay outside the gene matches. Germline V lookup: CDR1 LGHNA, CDR2 YNFKEQ. The CDR3 loop reads CASSRSGQGGRETQYF. The CDR3 DNA sequence: TGTGCCAGCAGCCGTTCGGGACAGGGTGGACGAGAGACCCAGTACTTC.

The CDR3 loop is CAWSRPGTGGWKTQYF. CDR3 in DNA: TGTGCCTGGAGTAGACCCGGGACAGGGGGCTGGAAGACCCAGTACTTC. V and J are TRBV30 and TRBJ2-5, with 12 bases that match TRBD1. The ends lost 2 bases at V and 6 bases at J; junction bases unmatched: 10. The CDR3 has 16 residues. CDR1 GTSNPN and CDR2 SVGIG come from the germline V gene (reference sequence).